This T cell receptor beta chain stems from a study of Tregs in tolerant kidney transplant recipients (dated by TCRdb to about 2019). As for the study more broadly: For bulk CFSE mixed lymphocyte reactions, CFSE-labeled recipient PBMCs were cocultured for approximately six days with irradiated donor PBMCs and were then stained for CD3/CD4/CD8 and FACS-sorted. The study applied TCRbeta sequencing to find donor-specific regulatory T cells before combined kidney and bone marrow transplantation and then followed those same cells after transplant. TCRbeta repertoire sequencing was used in a few healthy controls to compare several methods for expanding Tregs specific for an allogeneic donor.

What the research found in general, with its limitations: Because only a small number of patients were included, the study had limitations, and the results will need to be validated in larger populations as well as under other immunosuppression protocols. Although technical replication error seemed to be minimal, the question of biological reproducibility was not addressed directly. The most biologically relevant and donor-specific TCRbeta repertoire appeared to be identified by expanding Tregs with activated donor B cells.

For TCRbeta CDR3 sequencing, genomic DNA from the sorted cells was extracted using the QIAGEN DNeasy Blood and Tissue Kit. Through immunoSEQ, high-throughput TCRbeta CDR3 sequencing was done commercially, including PCR amplification with internal controls and bias correction. The source study handled its data this way. Unique productive TCRbeta sequences were defined by CDR3 nucleotide sequence where primers matched, otherwise by CDR3 amino acid sequence with Vbeta and Jbeta genes. Sequences were defined as donor-reactive when expanded at least 5-fold in CFSE-low cells versus unstimulated cells and present at a frequency of at least 0.01% in CFSE-low cells. Jensen-Shannon divergence, calculated on the top 100 TCRbeta sequences ranked by frequency, was used to quantify repertoire divergence. When a sample had multiple sequencing runs, each run was corrected for sorting error separately and the runs were then pooled. Here the immuneACCESS table is served through TCRdb, limited to in-frame sequences with V and J called. Missing clones are a known gap in these copies; in checked studies unresolved V genes cover under half, and the rest lacks a known reason. The V and J calls and the clone size are those of that table, but D and trimming were determined from the DNA. The table for this sample lists thousands of clones; roughly 44% of them were counted only once. The ten top clones hold approximately 5.1% of the sample.

From a lookup of the germline V gene, CDR1 and CDR2 are KGHSH and LQKENI. The CDR3 runs 12 residues from the cysteine to the phenylalanine. The DNA shown is the 36-base CDR3, in frame from base 1. Healthy control blood came either as purchased buffy coats or from healthy volunteers. Healthy control blood was processed to PBMCs with a Ficoll density gradient and then cryopreserved, whereas patient PBMCs were collected both before and after transplant. This clone was seen a handful of times. The antigen it binds to is not known. Per-nucleotide qualities are absent, and no much larger clonotype sits a single base away.

The receptor chain draws on TRBV18 and TRBJ2-2, and 8 junction bases match TRBD1. The receptor was derived from a human donor in good health. Material for sequencing was CD4+ T cells from blood cultured with allogeneic cells. At the DNA level, the sequence is TGTTCGACAGGGGCCAACACCGGGGAGCTGTTTTTT. It translates as CSTGANTGELFF.